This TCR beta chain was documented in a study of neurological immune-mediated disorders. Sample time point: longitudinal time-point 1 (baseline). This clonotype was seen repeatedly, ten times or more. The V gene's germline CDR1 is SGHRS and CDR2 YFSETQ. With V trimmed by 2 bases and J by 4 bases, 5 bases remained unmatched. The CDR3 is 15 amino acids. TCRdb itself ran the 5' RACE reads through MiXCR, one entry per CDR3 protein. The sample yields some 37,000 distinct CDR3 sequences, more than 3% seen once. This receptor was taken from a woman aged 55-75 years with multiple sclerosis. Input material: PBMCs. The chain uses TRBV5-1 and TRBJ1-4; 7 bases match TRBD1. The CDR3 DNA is TGCGCCAGCAGCTTATCACAGGGGAGTAATGAAAAACTGTTTTTT. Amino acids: CASSLSQGSNEKLFF.